The rows below give T cell receptor beta chains drawn from one sample of a study of blood T cell repertoires in COVID-19. Assay: immunoSEQ multiplex PCR; the TCRdb copy retains only in-frame clones and omits some. This table has about 340,000 clones, approximately 87% appearing once. The sequencing input was peripheral blood. These receptors came from a woman aged 45-65 years with COVID-19, enrolled during active disease. The CDR3 runs from the conserved cysteine through the conserved F or W. The D gene is left open where the match is weak. The listing skips clone size in some rows; elsewhere it reads once, few, many or a size class.

v_gene: TRBV18
abundance: -
d_gene: TRBD1
j_gene: TRBJ2-3
CDR3aa: CASSPGWVSTGGTDTQYF
CDR3nt: TGTGCCAGCTCACCTGGATGGGTCTCGACAGGGGGCACAGATACGCAGTATTTT

v_gene: TRBV6-4
abundance: -
d_gene: TRBD2
j_gene: TRBJ2-1
CDR3aa: CASSDSGLAGGKFF
CDR3nt: TGTGCCAGCAGTGACTCGGGACTAGCGGGAGGGAAGTTCTTC

v_gene: TRBV19
abundance: -
d_gene: -
j_gene: TRBJ1-4
CDR3aa: CASSIGPATNEKLFF
CDR3nt: TGTGCCAGTAGTATAGGGCCTGCAACTAATGAAAAACTGTTTTTT

v_gene: TRBV5-4
abundance: -
d_gene: -
j_gene: TRBJ2-7
CDR3aa: CASSLWGGTYEQYF
CDR3nt: TGTGCCAGCAGCCTCTGGGGAGGAACCTACGAGCAGTACTTC

v_gene: TRBV10-3
abundance: -
d_gene: TRBD1
j_gene: TRBJ1-4
CDR3aa: CAISEQGAEEKLFF
CDR3nt: TGTGCCATCAGTGAGCAGGGGGCGGAAGAAAAACTGTTTTTT

v_gene: TRBV3-1/TRBV3-2
abundance: once
d_gene: TRBD1
j_gene: TRBJ1-2
CDR3aa: CAAGLGQDLGGYTF
CDR3nt: TGTGCCGCAGGGTTAGGACAGGATCTGGGTGGCTACACCTTC

v_gene: TRBV19
abundance: once
d_gene: -
j_gene: TRBJ2-3
CDR3aa: CASSSRELTYTQYF
CDR3nt: TGTGCCAGTAGTAGCCGGGAGCTAACATATACGCAGTATTTT

v_gene: TRBV4-3
abundance: -
d_gene: -
j_gene: TRBJ2-2
CDR3aa: CASGSGVNTGELFF
CDR3nt: TGCGCCAGCGGCAGTGGTGTAAACACCGGGGAGCTGTTTTTT

v_gene: TRBV7-9
abundance: -
d_gene: TRBD2
j_gene: TRBJ2-7
CDR3aa: CASSRPGLVSEQYF
CDR3nt: TGTGCCAGCAGCCGTCCGGGACTAGTTTCCGAGCAGTACTTC

v_gene: TRBV6-2/TRBV6-3
abundance: -
d_gene: -
j_gene: TRBJ1-6
CDR3aa: CASSYQRDNSPLHF
CDR3nt: TGTGCCAGCAGTTACCAACGGGATAATTCACCCCTCCACTTT

v_gene: TRBV9
abundance: -
d_gene: TRBD1
j_gene: TRBJ2-1
CDR3aa: CASGGRDRGYNEQFF
CDR3nt: TGTGCCAGTGGGGGCCGGGACAGGGGTTACAATGAGCAGTTCTTC

v_gene: TRBV5-4
abundance: -
d_gene: -
j_gene: TRBJ1-1
CDR3aa: CASSLVPQGTEAFF
CDR3nt: TGTGCCAGCAGCTTGGTTCCACAGGGTACTGAAGCTTTCTTT

v_gene: TRBV19
abundance: -
d_gene: TRBD2
j_gene: TRBJ2-1
CDR3aa: CASSSRGLAGGFEQFF
CDR3nt: TGTGCCAGTAGTTCGCGGGGACTAGCGGGAGGTTTTGAGCAGTTCTTC

v_gene: TRBV9
abundance: -
d_gene: TRBD1
j_gene: TRBJ1-2
CDR3aa: CASRGGGQGSYGYTF
CDR3nt: TGTGCCAGCCGCGGTGGGGGACAGGGAAGCTATGGCTACACCTTC

v_gene: TRBV5-1
abundance: -
d_gene: -
j_gene: TRBJ1-4
CDR3aa: CASSYNQGTNEKLFF
CDR3nt: TGCGCCAGCAGCTACAATCAGGGGACTAATGAAAAACTGTTTTTT

v_gene: TRBV20-1
abundance: once
d_gene: TRBD2
j_gene: TRBJ2-2
CDR3aa: CSASPGSGRFPGELFF
CDR3nt: TGCAGTGCTAGTCCTGGAAGCGGGAGGTTCCCCGGGGAGCTGTTTTTT

v_gene: TRBV7-9
abundance: -
d_gene: TRBD2
j_gene: TRBJ2-5
CDR3aa: CASSLRGSGRLKETQYF
CDR3nt: TGTGCCAGCAGCTTAAGAGGTAGCGGGAGACTCAAAGAGACCCAGTACTTC

v_gene: TRBV7-9
abundance: -
d_gene: -
j_gene: TRBJ2-4
CDR3aa: CAGSPQGRGAKNIQYF
CDR3nt: TGTGCCGGCAGCCCCCAGGGCCGGGGGGCCAAAAACATTCAGTACTTC